One sample yielded the 7 T cell receptor beta chains listed below, sequenced in a study of OX40 agonist ivuxolimab in advanced cancers. Libraries were made using the immunoSEQ multiplex PCR assay. TCRdb took over this immuneACCESS table, retaining in-frame rearrangements with V and J assigned. Such tables are incomplete; in checked studies, under half of the missing clones stem from an unresolved V gene, and the remainder is unexplained. The sample contains over 85,000 clones, about 92% of them found a single time. The top ten constitute around 0.25% of the sample. Source: CD4+ or CD8+ T cells sorted from blood, taken in a trial of the OX40 agonist ivuxolimab. All receptors derive from an adult with an advanced solid tumor such as melanoma, head and neck, liver or kidney cancer.

V gene TRBV29-1 combines with J gene TRBJ2-7; 8 bases align to TRBD2. Germline assignment: CDR1 SQVTM and CDR2 ANQGSEA. The CDR3 spans 15 residues. V shed 0 bases, J shed 3 bases, and the junction held 7 bases outside the gene matches. CDR3 DNA sequence: TGCAGCGTTGAAGATCCGGCTAGCGGGCACTACGAGCAGTACTTC. It codes for CSVEDPASGHYEQYF.

V and J are TRBV15 and TRBJ1-4; D gene ambiguous. The CDR3 runs 16 residues. Germline V CDR1 and CDR2: LNHNV, YYDKDF (reference sequence). V was pared by 5 bases and J by 3 bases, with 16 bases between. This CDR3 is CATSAESGESNEKLFF. CDR3 nucleotide sequence: TGTGCCACCAGCGCCGAATCTGGGGAGTCTAATGAAAAACTGTTTTTT.

The rearrangement joins TRBV19 to TRBJ2-5; TRBD2 agrees at 13 bases. This CDR3 comprises 15 residues. Per the germline V gene, CDR1 is LNHDA and CDR2 is SQIVND (reference sequence). V shed 7 bases and J 5 bases; nucleotides not matched to a gene: 7. CDR3 sequence: CASTRLAGGGETQYF. For the CDR3, the DNA is TGTGCCAGTACCAGACTAGCGGGAGGAGGGGAGACCCAGTACTTC.

This clone was observed once. V gene TRBV5-1 combines with J gene TRBJ2-1; 10 bases fit TRBD2. The CDR3 is 13 residues long. Unmatched junction bases numbered 1, after V lost 0 bases and J lost 10 bases. In germline, CDR1 is SGHRS, CDR2 YFSETQ. DNA of the CDR3: TGCGCCAGCAGCTTGGCACTAGCGGGAGAGCAGTTCTTC. Translating gives CASSLALAGEQFF.

The chain joins TRBV5-5 to TRBJ2-6; 9 bases match TRBD2. Germline lookup yields CDR1 SGHKS and CDR2 YYEKEE (reference sequence). Losses at the gene ends were 2 bases for V and 0 bases for J; bases not matched to a gene: 9. The CDR3 totals 19 residues. CDR3 sequence (DNA): TGTGCCAGCAGCTTTCGGCTAGCGGGACCCTTCTCTGGGGCCAACGTCCTGACTTTC. It codes for CASSFRLAGPFSGANVLTF.

The chain combines TRBV5-4 with TRBJ2-4; 11 bases agree with TRBD2. The germline CDR1 and CDR2 sequences are SGHNT and YYREEE (reference sequence). This CDR3 has 17 residues. The V segment lost 2 bases and the J segment 2 bases; nucleotides outside the gene matches: 6. CDR3 amino acids: CASSFGLAGGTKNIQYF. CDR3 DNA: TGTGCCAGCAGCTTCGGCCTAGCGGGGGGCACCAAAAACATTCAGTACTTC.

Concerning this clone: Other DNA sequences of this sample code for an identical CDR3. The V and J genes are TRBV30 and TRBJ2-7; 8 bases match TRBD2. This CDR3 region has 15 residues. Germline CDR1 reads GTSNPN; CDR2 reads SVGIG (reference sequence). The ends lost 5 bases at V and 3 bases at J; junction bases unmatched: 12. CDR3 nucleotide sequence: TGTGCCTGGCGGCCCGGGGGGGGAGGGAGCTACGAGCAGTACTTC. Encoded protein: CAWRPGGGGSYEQYF.